This T cell receptor beta chain was recovered during a study of blood T cell repertoires in COVID-19. Study at large: Samples taken during acute and convalescent COVID-19 were collected in the United States, Italy and Spain.

This CDR3 spans 16 amino acids. V lost 3 bases, J lost 5 bases, and 11 bases stayed unmatched. Germline CDR1 and CDR2: MNHNS and SASEGT. Original methodology: For nucleated cells, counts were estimated from reference gene primer amplification. The table came from immunoSEQ multiplex PCR; TCRdb's copy has only in-frame clones and leaves some out. The D gene and trimming were derived from the DNA, and the V and J assignments and clone size from that table. Among some 300,000 clones listed, roughly 91% were seen once. Cohort allocation depended upon clinical history that participants reported. This sequence joins TRBV6-1 and TRBJ2-5, with 8 bases that match TRBD2. The material sequenced was PBMCs or T cells enriched from blood (not recorded which). This TCR came from a woman between 45 and 60 years old who had been exposed to COVID-19. CDR3 sequence reads: CASSERISGAVETQYF. For the CDR3, the DNA is TGTGCCAGCAGTGAGAGGATTAGCGGGGCTGTTGAGACCCAGTACTTC.